The source of this T cell receptor beta chain is a study of Graves' ophthalmopathy and Graves' hyperthyroidism listed by TCRdb under 2018. Study-level background: Peripheral blood samples were taken at the time of initial diagnosis, before any treatment was given. In over 5 hyperthyroidism patients, the T-cell repertoire of thyroid tissue was compared with the T-cell repertoire of blood. Once sampling was done, hyperthyroidism patients were given methimazole at a starting dose of 30 mg daily, while ophthalmopathy patients were given high-dose intravenous methylprednisolone. To tell Graves' ophthalmopathy apart from Graves' hyperthyroidism, and to predict which patients would progress to ophthalmopathy, the study relied on TCR beta repertoire signatures. To explore V-J signatures that distinguish ophthalmopathy from hyperthyroidism, a discovery set of 100 patients was enrolled, made up of 40 to 45 with ophthalmopathy and around 60 with stable hyperthyroidism. In total, 135 blood samples were TCR-sequenced: 40 to 45 ophthalmopathy, roughly 80 hyperthyroidism and some 17 hyperthyroidism-to-ophthalmopathy patients. An independent validation cohort comprised 18 hyperthyroidism patients and 15 to 17 patients who later progressed from hyperthyroidism to ophthalmopathy.

Overall study results and their limits: In validation, the model predicted ophthalmopathy progression with more than 70% sensitivity and roughly 78% specificity; about a dozen predicted patients were CT-confirmed with GO in a median of approximately six months. Among expanded thyroid clonotypes with frequency above 0.001, most also showed up in blood, which suggests that blood repertoires may reflect the thyroid immune response. No statistical method was used to predetermine the sample size, and group allocation was not hidden from the investigators. The 13-signature model separated ophthalmopathy from stable hyperthyroidism with 85% to 90% sensitivity and less than 83% specificity in cross-validation, and 80%/75% in the test set.

For repertoire sequencing, TCR beta CDR3 regions were amplified from RNA transcripts. A first-round RT-PCR used HTBI primers with the Qiagen OneStep RT-PCR kit, followed by a second-round multiplex PCR, size selection and purification. Sequencing of the libraries was carried out on an Illumina HiSeq2000 in paired-end mode with 100 bp reads. The authors' analysis ran thus. SOAPnuke was used to process the reads, throwing out any read that had adapters, had uncalled bases, had a mean Phred below 15, or lacked an exact constant-primer or identifier match. High-quality paired reads were merged with COPE v1.2.5. Clonotypes were defined as unique nucleotide sequences and were aligned to IMGT TRB V, D and J references using MiTCR v1.1. Only V-J combinations with frequency above 0.0001 were analysed, covering 99% to 99.2% of repertoires. For each V-J combination, a TCR clonal expansion and chaos score was defined as F50 clonal expansion divided by the chaos observed in the TCRdist matrix. Welch's t-statistics and random forest were used to narrow the features down to 10 to 15 V-J combinations, which were then fed into a naive Bayes classifier. Thyroid-blood repertoire similarity was quantified with the Morisita-Horn index. TCRdb's own reprocessing of the public reads used fastp at Q25 and MiXCR and kept productive beta chains. Rows with one shared CDR3 protein collapse into an entry with the most common genes and DNA. TCRdb, rather than the study authors, made the V and J calls. Across this sample there are over 40,000 distinct CDR3 sequences, with around 50% seen only once. In total, the top ten clones hold around 25% of the sample.

The germline ends are 10 bases apart after V is trimmed by 3 bases and J by 8 bases. The germline V gene (reference sequence) specifies LNHDA as CDR1 and SQIVND as CDR2. The CDR3 measures 12 amino acids from cysteine to phenylalanine. The CDR3 DNA has 36 bases and is translated from base 1. Ophthalmopathy patients had moderately to severely active disease, Clinical Activity Score of at least 3, NOSPECS grade of at least 4, and disease duration under 3 months. Patients with other autoimmune diseases, uncontrolled infections, pregnancy or lactation were excluded from the study. Diagnosis relied on clinical symptoms, serum thyroxine, TRAb, thyroid ultrasound and orbital computed tomography. Using Ficoll-Paque density gradient centrifugation, PBMCs were isolated from roughly 9.2 ml of fresh peripheral blood. Total RNA was extracted using Trizol reagent, and RNA quality was checked on an Agilent 2100 Bioanalyzer.

A note on this clonotype: It lacks a known antigen. The record has no base qualities; no much larger clone is one base away.

The specimen was peripheral blood. The chain was built from TRBV19 and TRBJ1-2; confidence is insufficient to name the D gene. The sequence was obtained from an adult man with Graves' ophthalmopathy. The sequence in DNA is TGTGCCAGTAGTATCGAATTGAGGGGCTACACCTTC. Its coded protein is CASSIELRGYTF.